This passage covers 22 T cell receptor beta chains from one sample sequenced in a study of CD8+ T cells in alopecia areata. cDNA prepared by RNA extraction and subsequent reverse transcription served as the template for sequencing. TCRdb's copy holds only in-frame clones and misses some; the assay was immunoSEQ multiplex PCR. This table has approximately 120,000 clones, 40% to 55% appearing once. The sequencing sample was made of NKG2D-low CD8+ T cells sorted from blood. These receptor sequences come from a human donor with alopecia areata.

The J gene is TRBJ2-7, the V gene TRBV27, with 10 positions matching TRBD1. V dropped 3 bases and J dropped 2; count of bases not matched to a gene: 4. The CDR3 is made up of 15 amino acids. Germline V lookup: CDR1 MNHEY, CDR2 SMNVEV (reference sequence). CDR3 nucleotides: TGTGCCAGCAGTTTGGACAGGGGGATGGCCTACGAGCAGTACTTC. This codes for CASSLDRGMAYEQYF.

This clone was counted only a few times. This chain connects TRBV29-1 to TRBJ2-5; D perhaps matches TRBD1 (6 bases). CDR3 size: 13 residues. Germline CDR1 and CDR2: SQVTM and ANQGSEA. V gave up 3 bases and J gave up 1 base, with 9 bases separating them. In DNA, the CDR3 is TGCAGCGTTGACCGGGACACCCAAGAGACCCAGTACTTC. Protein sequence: CSVDRDTQETQYF.

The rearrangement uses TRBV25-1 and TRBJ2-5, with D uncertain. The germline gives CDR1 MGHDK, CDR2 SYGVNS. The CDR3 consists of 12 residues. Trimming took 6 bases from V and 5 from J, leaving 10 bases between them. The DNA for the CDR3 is TGTGCCAGCAGCGACACGGCGGAGACCCAGTACTTC. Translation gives CASSDTAETQYF.

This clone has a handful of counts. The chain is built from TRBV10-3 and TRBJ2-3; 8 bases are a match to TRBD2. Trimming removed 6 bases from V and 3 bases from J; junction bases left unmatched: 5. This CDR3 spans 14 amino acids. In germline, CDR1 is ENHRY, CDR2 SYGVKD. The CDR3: CAISNSGETDTQYF. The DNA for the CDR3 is TGTGCCATCAGCAATAGCGGGGAGACAGATACGCAGTATTTT.

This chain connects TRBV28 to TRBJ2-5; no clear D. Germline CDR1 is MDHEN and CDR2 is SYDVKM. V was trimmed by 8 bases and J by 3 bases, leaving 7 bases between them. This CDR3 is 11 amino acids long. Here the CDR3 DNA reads TGTGCCAGCTCGAAAGAAGAGACCCAGTACTTC. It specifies CASSKEETQYF.

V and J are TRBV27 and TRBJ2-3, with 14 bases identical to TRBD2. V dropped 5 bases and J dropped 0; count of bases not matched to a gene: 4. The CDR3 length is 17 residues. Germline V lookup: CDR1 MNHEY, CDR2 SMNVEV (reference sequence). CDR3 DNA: TGTGCCAGCAGTCAGGGACTAGCGGGGGTTAGCACAGATACGCAGTATTTT. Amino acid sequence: CASSQGLAGVSTDTQYF.

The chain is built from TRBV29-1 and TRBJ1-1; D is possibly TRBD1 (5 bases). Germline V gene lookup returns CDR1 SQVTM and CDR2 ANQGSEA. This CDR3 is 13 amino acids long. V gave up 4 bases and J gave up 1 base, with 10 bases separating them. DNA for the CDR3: TGCAGCGTTGCGGGGGGGAGGAACACTGAAGCTTTCTTT. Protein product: CSVAGGRNTEAFF.

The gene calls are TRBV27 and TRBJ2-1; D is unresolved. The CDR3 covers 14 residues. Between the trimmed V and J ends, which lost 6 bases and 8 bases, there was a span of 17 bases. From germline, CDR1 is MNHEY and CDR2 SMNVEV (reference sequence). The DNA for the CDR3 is TGTGCCAGCAGCAGGAACCAACCCCTGGATGAGCAGTTCTTC. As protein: CASSRNQPLDEQFF.

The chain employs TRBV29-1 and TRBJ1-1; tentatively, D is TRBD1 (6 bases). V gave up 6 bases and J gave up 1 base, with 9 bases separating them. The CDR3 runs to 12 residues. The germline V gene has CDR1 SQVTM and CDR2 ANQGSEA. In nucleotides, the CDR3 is TGCAGCGTACTACAGGGGAACACTGAAGCTTTCTTT. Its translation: CSVLQGNTEAFF.

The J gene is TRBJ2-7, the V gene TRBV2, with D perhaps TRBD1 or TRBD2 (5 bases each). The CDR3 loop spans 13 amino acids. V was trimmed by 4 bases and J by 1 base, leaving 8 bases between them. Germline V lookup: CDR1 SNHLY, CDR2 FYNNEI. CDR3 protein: CASSGRESYEQYF. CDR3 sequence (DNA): TGTGCCAGCAGTGGCAGGGAGTCCTACGAGCAGTACTTC.

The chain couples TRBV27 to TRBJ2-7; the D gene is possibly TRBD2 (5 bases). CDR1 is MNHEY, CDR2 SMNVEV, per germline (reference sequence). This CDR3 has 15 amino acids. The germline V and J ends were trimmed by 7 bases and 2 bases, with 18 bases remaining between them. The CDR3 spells CASTLRGSFPYEQYF. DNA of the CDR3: TGTGCCAGCACCCTTCGGGGTTCTTTCCCCTACGAGCAGTACTTC.

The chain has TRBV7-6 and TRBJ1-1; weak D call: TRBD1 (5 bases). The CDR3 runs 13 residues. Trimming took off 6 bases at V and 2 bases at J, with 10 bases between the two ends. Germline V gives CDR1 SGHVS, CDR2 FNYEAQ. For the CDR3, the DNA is TGTGCCAGCAGTCCGCAGGGAAACACTGAAGCTTTCTTT. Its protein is CASSPQGNTEAFF.

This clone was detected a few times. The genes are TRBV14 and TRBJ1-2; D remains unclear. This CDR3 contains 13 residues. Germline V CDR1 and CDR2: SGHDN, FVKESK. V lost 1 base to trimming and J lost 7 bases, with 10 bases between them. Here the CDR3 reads CASSQVSLSGYTF. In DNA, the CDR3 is TGTGCCAGCAGCCAAGTCAGCTTGAGTGGCTACACCTTC.

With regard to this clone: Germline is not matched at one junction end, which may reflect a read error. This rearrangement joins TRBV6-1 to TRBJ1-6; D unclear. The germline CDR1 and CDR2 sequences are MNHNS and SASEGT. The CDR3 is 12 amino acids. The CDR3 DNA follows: TGTGCCAGCAGTGAAGCGGCTAACCCCCGGGGATTT. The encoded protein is CASSEAANPRGF.

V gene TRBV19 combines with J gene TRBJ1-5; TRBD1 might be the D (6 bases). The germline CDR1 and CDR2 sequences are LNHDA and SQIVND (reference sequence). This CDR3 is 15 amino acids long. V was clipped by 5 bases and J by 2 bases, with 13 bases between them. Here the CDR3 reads CASSPSGAGNQPQHF. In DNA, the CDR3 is TGTGCCAGTAGTCCGTCGGGGGCGGGCAATCAGCCCCAGCATTTT.

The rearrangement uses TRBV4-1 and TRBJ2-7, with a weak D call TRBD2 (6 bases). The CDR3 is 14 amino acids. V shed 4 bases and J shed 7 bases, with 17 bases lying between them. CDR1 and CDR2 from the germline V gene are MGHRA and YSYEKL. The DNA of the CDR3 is TGCGCCAGCAGCCCAGTGGCGGGGTTGGTGGAGCAGTACTTC. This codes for CASSPVAGLVEQYF.

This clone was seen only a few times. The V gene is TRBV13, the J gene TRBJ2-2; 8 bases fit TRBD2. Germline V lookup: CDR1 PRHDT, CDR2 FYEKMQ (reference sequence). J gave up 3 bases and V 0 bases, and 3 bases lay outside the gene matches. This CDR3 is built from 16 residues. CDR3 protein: CASSLGLAADTGELFF. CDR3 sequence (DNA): TGTGCCAGCAGCTTAGGACTAGCGGCCGACACCGGGGAGCTGTTTTTT.

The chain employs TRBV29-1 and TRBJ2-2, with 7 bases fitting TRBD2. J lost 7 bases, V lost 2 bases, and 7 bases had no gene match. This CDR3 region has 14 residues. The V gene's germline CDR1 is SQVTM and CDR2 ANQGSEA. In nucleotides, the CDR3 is TGCAGCGTTGAAAAGCGGGACGTCCTCGGGGAGCTGTTTTTT. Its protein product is CSVEKRDVLGELFF.

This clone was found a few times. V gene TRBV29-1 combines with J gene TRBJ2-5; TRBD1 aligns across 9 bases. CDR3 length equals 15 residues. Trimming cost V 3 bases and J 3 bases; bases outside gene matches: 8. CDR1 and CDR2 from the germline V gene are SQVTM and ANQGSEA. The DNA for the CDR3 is TGCAGCGTTGATCGGGGGGACAGGGAGGAAGAGACCCAGTACTTC. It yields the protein CSVDRGDREEETQYF.

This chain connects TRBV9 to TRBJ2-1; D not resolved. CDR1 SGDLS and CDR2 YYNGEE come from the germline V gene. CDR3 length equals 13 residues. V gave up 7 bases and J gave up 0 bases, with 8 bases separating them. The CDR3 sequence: CASGRSSYNEQFF. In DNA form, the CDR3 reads TGTGCCAGCGGGCGGAGCTCCTACAATGAGCAGTTCTTC.

The DNA for the CDR3 is TGTGCCAGCAGGGTCACAGATACGCAGTATTTT. Amino acid sequence: CASRVTDTQYF. This chain uses TRBV27 with TRBJ2-3; D unclear. The V gene lost 6 bases and the J gene lost 2 bases, with 3 bases spanning the gap. Germline V gives CDR1 MNHEY, CDR2 SMNVEV (reference sequence). CDR3 length equals 11 residues.

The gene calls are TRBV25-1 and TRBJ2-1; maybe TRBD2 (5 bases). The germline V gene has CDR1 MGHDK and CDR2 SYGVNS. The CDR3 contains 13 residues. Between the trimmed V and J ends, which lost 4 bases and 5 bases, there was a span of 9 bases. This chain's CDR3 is CASSVGLDNEQFF. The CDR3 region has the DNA TGTGCCAGCAGTGTTGGACTCGACAATGAGCAGTTCTTC.